This T cell receptor beta chain originates from a study of cytomegalovirus exposure and HLA in healthy donors. Use of 60 Vbeta and 13 Jbeta primers characterized the PCR. The method was immunoSEQ multiplex PCR; TCRdb's version includes in-frame clones alone and lacks a portion of them. The sample has roughly 65,000 clones; the top ten hold more than 15%. The TCR comes from a boy younger than 18 in good health and CMV-seronegative. The sequenced material came from PBMCs.

The CDR3 is CASSPPRDRPNNEQFF. CDR3 coding DNA: TGTGCCAGCTCACCACCGAGGGACAGACCAAACAATGAGCAGTTCTTC. This rearrangement joins TRBV18 to TRBJ2-1; the match to TRBD1 covers 7 bases. Per germline, CDR1 KGHSH and CDR2 LQKENI. J was trimmed by 5 bases and V by 0 bases; bases with no gene match: 7. The CDR3 has 16 residues.